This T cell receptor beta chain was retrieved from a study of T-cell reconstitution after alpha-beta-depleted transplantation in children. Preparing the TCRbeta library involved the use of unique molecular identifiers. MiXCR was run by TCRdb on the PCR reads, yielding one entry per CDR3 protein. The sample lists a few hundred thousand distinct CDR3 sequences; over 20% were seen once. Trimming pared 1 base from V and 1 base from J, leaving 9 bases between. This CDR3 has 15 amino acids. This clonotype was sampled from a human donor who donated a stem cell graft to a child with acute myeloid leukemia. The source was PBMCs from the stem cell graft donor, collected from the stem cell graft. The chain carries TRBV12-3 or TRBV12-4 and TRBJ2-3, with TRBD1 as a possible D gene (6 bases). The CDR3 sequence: CASSLEQGGTDTQYF. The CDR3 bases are TGTGCCAGCAGTTTAGAACAGGGAGGCACAGATACGCAGTATTTT.